This T cell receptor (beta chain) comes out of a study of CD8 T cells in ankylosing spondylitis (dated by TCRdb to 2017 to 2019). For context, the study as a whole: To find TCR variants linked to disease, the study profiled T cell receptor beta repertoires in ankylosing spondylitis patients and healthy donors. The whole study cohort included about a hundred healthy donors and around 24 ankylosing spondylitis patients. Peripheral blood was sampled, and synovial fluid was also collected from ankylosing spondylitis patients. The paper as a whole reports these results and caveats: The disease-linked clones were reported to be significantly enriched in matched synovial fluid samples from ankylosing spondylitis patients. In peripheral blood, the disease-linked clones were found at relatively low frequencies and had a CD8+ phenotype. Some of the motif variants had been reported before in the synovial fluid and blood of reactive arthritis patients, a finding that suggests common disease-initiation mechanisms. A TCR beta motif made up of 7 to 9 highly homologous amino acid variants appeared to be characteristic of blood from ankylosing spondylitis patients.

CDR1 and CDR2 (LGHDT, YNNKEL) derive from the germline V gene (reference sequence). V and J are trimmed by 4 bases and 3 bases, and the gene matches miss 7 bases of the junction. The CDR3 measures 15 amino acids from cysteine to phenylalanine. Left in the record is the CDR3 DNA by itself, 45 bases read in frame from the first base. The reads were generated on an Illumina HiSeq 2500. Quantitative 5'-RACE with molecular barcodes was used to prepare TCR beta libraries. Regarding the original processing steps: A new computational method based on a probabilistic model of VDJ rearrangement was used to identify disease-linked TCR variants. The public reads were quality trimmed at Q25 with fastp and then assembled into clones with MiXCR by TCRdb, keeping productive beta chains. Every entry covers one CDR3 protein and lists the most common genes and DNA from its rows. It is TCRdb's table, rather than the study itself, that gives the V and J calls and clone size. In this sample the table shows around 390,000 distinct CDR3 sequences, about 20% of which occur a single time. The ten largest clones capture approximately 15% of the sample.

A remark on this clonotype: No antigen is known for it. It has no much larger one-base neighbor in the sample; base qualities were not kept.

This receptor was identified in a male donor with ankylosing spondylitis. Sequencing input: blood, either unsorted or a sorted T cell fraction (not recorded which). Recombination joined TRBV3-1 with TRBJ2-3, and 7 junction bases match TRBD1. The CDR3 protein: CASSRTGDGTDTQYF. In nucleotides, the sequence is TGTGCCAGCAGCCGAACAGGGGATGGGACAGATACGCAGTATTTT.